Below are 21 T cell receptor beta chains sequenced from a single sample in a study of CXCR3-negative and CXCR3-positive naive CD8 T cells. Via 5' RACE with UMI labels, TRB cDNA libraries were prepared. TCRdb reanalyzed the 5' RACE reads and collapses them to one entry per CDR3 protein, without DNA. Its table records 35,000 to 45,000 distinct CDR3 sequences. The sample comprised naive CXCR3- CD8+ T cells from blood. Subset here: CD45RO-CCR7+CD27+CD95- naive CD8+ T cells lacking CXCR3 (TNR3-). Receptor source: a human donor in good health. Some clones in this sample may be carry-over from other donors' samples.

This rearrangement joins TRBV9 to TRBJ2-7; TCRdb returns TRBD2, unconfirmable since there is no DNA. The CDR3 sequence is 17 residues long. Germline CDR1 SGDLS, CDR2 YYNGEE. The CDR3 loop reads CASSSSGTSGGLYEQYF.

The V call is TRBV5-6, the J call TRBJ2-1. In germline, CDR1 is SGHDT, CDR2 YYEEEE. This CDR3 is 12 amino acids long. Here the CDR3 reads CASSLGSWEQFF.

The chain employs TRBV6-2 or TRBV6-3 and TRBJ2-1; checking the TCRdb D call of TRBD2 is not possible without DNA. The CDR3 is 13 amino acids. The germline CDR1 and CDR2 sequences are MNHEY and SVGEGT. The CDR3 reads CASRVSGGEEQFF.

This chain uses TRBV9 with TRBJ2-7; TCRdb calls TRBD1, which cannot be checked without DNA. Per the germline V gene, CDR1 is SGDLS and CDR2 is YYNGEE. The CDR3 extends over 15 amino acids. CDR3 region: CASSVAGVSGNEQYF.

The chain carries TRBV29-1 and TRBJ2-7. Germline V gene lookup returns CDR1 SQVTM and CDR2 ANQGSEA. The CDR3 totals 13 residues. CDR3 protein: CSVGVDSSYEQYF.

The chain couples TRBV7-8 to TRBJ1-1; checking the TCRdb D call of TRBD1 is not possible without DNA. Germline V gene sequence: CDR1 SGHVS, CDR2 FQNEAQ. This CDR3 is 14 amino acids long. The chain's CDR3 is CASSLDPGDTEAFF.

The rearrangement links TRBV5-5 to TRBJ2-7; the TCRdb D gene call, TRBD1, has no DNA to confirm it. Germline V CDR1 and CDR2: SGHKS, YYEKEE (reference sequence). The CDR3 extends over 14 amino acids. CDR3 amino acids: CASSNPTGMYEQYF.

This sequence joins TRBV12-3 or TRBV12-4 and TRBJ2-7; TCRdb designates TRBD2, a call that cannot be tested without DNA. The CDR3 has 14 residues. The CDR3 loop reads CASRFGAGLDEQYF.

V and J are TRBV9 and TRBJ2-6. Germline V gives CDR1 SGDLS, CDR2 YYNGEE. This CDR3 region has 16 residues. CDR3 in amino acids: CASSVPSGSGANVLTF. The entire variable domain, with the rest obtained from reference TRBV9 and TRBJ2-6, is as follows: DSGVTQTPKHLITATGQRVTLRCSPRSGDLSVYWYQQSLDQGLQFLIQYYNGEERAKGNILERFSAQQFPDLHSELNLSSLELGDSALYFCASSVPSGSGANVLTFGAGSRLTVL.

The rearrangement joins TRBV11-2 to TRBJ2-3; TCRdb outputs TRBD2, but without DNA this stays unchecked. CDR3 length: 19 amino acids. Germline CDR1 is SGHAT and CDR2 is FQNNGV. CDR3 protein: CASSSRDYAKMANTDTQYF. Supplemented by reference TRBV11-2 and TRBJ2-3, the full variable domain reads EAGVAQSPRYKIIEKRQSVAFWCNPISGHATLYWYQQILGQGPKLLIQFQNNGVVDDSQLPKDRFSAERLKGVDSTLKIQPAKLEDSAVYLCASSSRDYAKMANTDTQYFGPGTRLTVL.

CDR3: CASSGLGVANTGELFF. The chain couples TRBV11-2 to TRBJ2-2; TCRdb outputs TRBD1, but without DNA this stays unchecked. The CDR3 totals 16 residues. The germline V gene has CDR1 SGHAT and CDR2 FQNNGV.

The chain joins TRBV28 to TRBJ2-7; the TCRdb call, TRBD1, lacks DNA for checking. The length of the CDR3 is 15 residues. Germline lookup yields CDR1 MDHEN and CDR2 SYDVKM. The CDR3 loop is CASSFRGARLYEQYF.

The chain has TRBV28 and TRBJ1-1; TCRdb's D gene call, TRBD1, goes unchecked for lack of DNA. The CDR3 spans 13 residues. Germline V CDR1 and CDR2: MDHEN, SYDVKM. CDR3 region: CASSAQGYTEAFF.

The chain links TRBV5-1 to TRBJ2-1. The CDR3 extends over 13 amino acids. Germline-derived CDR1 and CDR2 are SGHRS and YFSETQ. CDR3 residues: CASNLDNDNEQFF.

This chain uses TRBV12-3 or TRBV12-4 with TRBJ2-2; TCRdb calls TRBD1, which cannot be checked without DNA. The CDR3 extends over 14 amino acids. The CDR3: CASSFRGNTGELFF.

J is TRBJ1-2 and V is TRBV9; the D gene TCRdb calls, TRBD1, cannot be checked with no DNA. The CDR3 length is 12 residues. The germline gives CDR1 SGDLS, CDR2 YYNGEE. This CDR3 reads CASGGTDYGYTF.

The CDR3 loop is CSVEDRAGTYEQYF. V usage is TRBV29-1 and J usage is TRBJ2-7. This CDR3 is 14 amino acids long. The germline CDR1 and CDR2 sequences are SQVTM and ANQGSEA.

CDR3 protein: CASLGQGSYEQYF. V usage is TRBV6-6 and J usage is TRBJ2-7; TCRdb indicates TRBD1, and absent DNA this call remains unverified. This CDR3 spans 13 amino acids. Looked up from germline, CDR1 is MNHNY and CDR2 is SVGAGI (reference sequence).

The V call is TRBV7-3, the J call TRBJ2-5. This CDR3 comprises 15 residues. Per the germline V gene, CDR1 is SGHTA and CDR2 is FQGTGA. CDR3 loop: CASSLRGITKETQYF.

This CDR3 reads CASSRDGPSGGQETQYF. The chain combines TRBV4-3 with TRBJ2-5; TCRdb calls TRBD2, which cannot be checked without DNA. CDR3 length equals 17 residues. Germline loops: CDR1 LGHNA, CDR2 YSLEER.

The rearrangement links TRBV29-1 to TRBJ1-2; TCRdb's D call of TRBD1 is untestable without DNA. Germline V lookup: CDR1 SQVTM, CDR2 ANQGSEA. The CDR3 spans 15 residues. The CDR3 loop is CSVEGRNRRNYGYTF.